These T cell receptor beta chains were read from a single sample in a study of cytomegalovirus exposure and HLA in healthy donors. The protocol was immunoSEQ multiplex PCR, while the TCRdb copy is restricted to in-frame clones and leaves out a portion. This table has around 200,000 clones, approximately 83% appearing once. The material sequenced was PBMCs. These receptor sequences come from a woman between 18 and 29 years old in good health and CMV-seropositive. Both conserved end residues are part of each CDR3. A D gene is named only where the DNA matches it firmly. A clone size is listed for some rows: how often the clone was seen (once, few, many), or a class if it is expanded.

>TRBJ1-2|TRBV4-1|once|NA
CASSQPLSDSYGYTF
TGCGCCAGCAGCCAACCCCTTTCTGATAGCTATGGCTACACCTTC
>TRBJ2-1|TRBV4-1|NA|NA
CASSQETVHEQFF
TGCGCCAGCAGCCAAGAGACAGTGCATGAGCAGTTCTTC
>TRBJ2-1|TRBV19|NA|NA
CASSIFSSSYNEQFF
TGTGCCAGTAGTATCTTCTCGAGCTCCTACAATGAGCAGTTCTTC
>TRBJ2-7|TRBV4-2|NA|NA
CASSQARQRYEQYF
TGTGCCAGCAGCCAAGCCCGTCAGAGGTACGAGCAGTACTTC
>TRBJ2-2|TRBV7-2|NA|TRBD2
CASTLAGGRVTGELFF
TGTGCCAGCACCTTAGCGGGGGGGCGTGTCACCGGGGAGCTGTTTTTT
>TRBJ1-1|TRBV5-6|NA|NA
CASSSPRATEAFF
TGTGCCAGCAGCTCACCCCGAGCCACTGAAGCTTTCTTT
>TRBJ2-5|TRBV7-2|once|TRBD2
CASSQLAGGRETQYF
TGTGCCAGCAGCCAACTAGCGGGGGGGAGGGAGACCCAGTACTTC
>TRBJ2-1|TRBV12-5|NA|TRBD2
CASGSPLGRGGFNEQFF
TGTGCTAGTGGTTCCCCCCTGGGGCGCGGGGGGTTCAATGAGCAGTTCTTC
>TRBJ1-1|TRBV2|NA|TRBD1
CASSGSYRGTEAFF
TGTGCCAGCAGTGGCAGCTACAGGGGCACTGAAGCTTTCTTT
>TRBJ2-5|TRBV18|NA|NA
CASSPRQLGETQYF
TGTGCCAGCTCACCACGGCAACTCGGGGAGACCCAGTACTTC
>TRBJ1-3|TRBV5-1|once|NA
CASSLGVRDTIYF
TGCGCCAGCAGCTTGGGGGTCAGGGACACCATATATTTT
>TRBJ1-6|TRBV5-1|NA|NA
CASSPDNSPLHF
TGCGCCAGCAGCCCTGATAATTCACCCCTCCACTTT
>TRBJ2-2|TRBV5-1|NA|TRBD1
CASSLGTGGLRTGELFF
TGCGCCAGCAGCTTGGGGACAGGGGGCCTTCGCACCGGGGAGCTGTTTTTT
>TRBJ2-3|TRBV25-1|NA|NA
CASSDYMDTQYF
TGTGCCAGCAGTGATTACATGGATACGCAGTATTTT
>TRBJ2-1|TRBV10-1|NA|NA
CASSEEWYNEQFF
TGCGCCAGCAGTGAGGAGTGGTACAATGAGCAGTTCTTC
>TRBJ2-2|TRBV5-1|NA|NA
CASSLDRAPNTGELFF
TGCGCCAGCAGCTTGGACAGGGCCCCGAACACCGGGGAGCTGTTTTTT
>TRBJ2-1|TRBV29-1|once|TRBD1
CSWLRDRGTYNEQFF
TGCAGCTGGCTTCGGGACAGGGGAACTTACAATGAGCAGTTCTTC
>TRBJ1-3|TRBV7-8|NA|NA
CASSLVPSSGNTIYF
TGTGCCAGCAGCTTAGTCCCGAGCTCTGGAAACACCATATATTTT
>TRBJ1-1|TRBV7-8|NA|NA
CASSSERMNTEAFF
TGTGCCAGCAGCTCAGAGAGGATGAACACTGAAGCTTTCTTT
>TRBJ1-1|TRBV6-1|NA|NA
CASSEPGSETEAFF
TGTGCCAGCAGTGAACCGGGTAGCGAGACTGAAGCTTTCTTT
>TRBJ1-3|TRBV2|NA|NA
CASSGQGGNTIYF
TGTGCCAGCAGTGGCCAGGGGGGAAACACCATATATTTT
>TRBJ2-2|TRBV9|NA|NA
CASRQDANTGELFF
TGTGCCAGCAGACAGGACGCGAACACCGGGGAGCTGTTTTTT
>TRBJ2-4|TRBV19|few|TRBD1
CASSDRAWSIQYF
TGTGCCAGTTCGGACAGGGCCTGGAGCATTCAGTACTTC
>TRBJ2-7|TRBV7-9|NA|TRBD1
CASSWRDRSYEQYF
TGTGCCAGCAGCTGGCGGGACAGGTCCTACGAGCAGTACTTC
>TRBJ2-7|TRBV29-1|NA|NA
CSVDEGGRYEQYF
TGCAGCGTCGACGAGGGAGGCAGGTACGAGCAGTACTTC
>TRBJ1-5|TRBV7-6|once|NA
CASSLVIDQPQHF
TGTGCCAGCAGCTTAGTAATAGATCAGCCCCAGCATTTT
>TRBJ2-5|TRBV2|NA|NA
CASSPDSLQETQYF
TGTGCCAGCAGTCCGGACAGTCTCCAAGAGACCCAGTACTTC
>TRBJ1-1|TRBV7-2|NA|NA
CASSLLQGNTEAFF
TGTGCCAGCAGCTTACTACAGGGCAACACTGAAGCTTTCTTT
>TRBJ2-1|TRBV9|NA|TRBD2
CASSVANPSGPPNEQFF
TGTGCCAGCAGCGTAGCAAATCCTAGCGGGCCCCCCAATGAGCAGTTCTTC
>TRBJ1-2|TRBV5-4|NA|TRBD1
CASSLLGQGNHGYTF
TGTGCCAGCAGCTTGCTAGGACAGGGAAACCATGGCTACACCTTC
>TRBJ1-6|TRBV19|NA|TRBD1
CASRRTGNNNSPLHF
TGTGCCAGCCGCAGGACAGGGAATAATAATTCACCCCTCCACTTT
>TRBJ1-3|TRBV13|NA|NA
CASSSHREPGNTIYF
TGTGCCAGCAGCTCCCACAGGGAACCTGGAAACACCATATATTTT
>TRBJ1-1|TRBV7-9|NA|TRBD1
CASSGRTGWAFF
TGTGCCAGCAGCGGGAGGACAGGCTGGGCTTTCTTT
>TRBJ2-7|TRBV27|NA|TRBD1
CASSSDRGGYYEQYF
TGTGCCAGCAGTTCTGACAGGGGGGGATACTACGAGCAGTACTTC
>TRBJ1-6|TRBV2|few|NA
CASNRGSNSPLHF
TGTGCCAGCAATCGGGGGAGTAATTCACCCCTCCACTTT
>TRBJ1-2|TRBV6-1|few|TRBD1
CASTETGQSYGYTF
TGTGCCAGCACTGAGACAGGGCAGTCTTATGGCTACACCTTC
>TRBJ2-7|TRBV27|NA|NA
CASSFSGRFYEQYF
TGTGCCAGCAGTTTCTCAGGGAGGTTCTACGAGCAGTACTTC
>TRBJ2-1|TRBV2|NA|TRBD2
CASSDPSGGNNEQFF
TGTGCCAGCAGTGACCCTAGCGGGGGGAACAATGAGCAGTTCTTC
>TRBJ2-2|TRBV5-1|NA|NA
CASSLESGTGELFF
TGCGCCAGCAGCTTGGAATCGGGCACCGGGGAGCTGTTTTTT
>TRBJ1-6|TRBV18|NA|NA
CASSPGSLYNSPLHF
TGTGCCAGCTCACCTGGGAGCCTCTATAATTCACCCCTCCACTTT
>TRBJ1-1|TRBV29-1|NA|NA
CSVHTRVEAFF
TGCAGCGTTCATACGCGGGTTGAAGCTTTCTTT
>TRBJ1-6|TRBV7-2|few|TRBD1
CASSDRVNSPLHF
TGTGCCAGCAGCGACAGGGTTAATTCACCCCTCCACTTT
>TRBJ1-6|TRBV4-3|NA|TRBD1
CASSQDADRNSPLHF
TGCGCCAGCAGCCAAGATGCGGACAGGAATTCACCCCTCCACTTT
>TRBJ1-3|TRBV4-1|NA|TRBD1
CASSQPGQGKGNTIYF
TGCGCCAGCAGCCAACCGGGACAGGGCAAAGGAAACACCATATATTTT
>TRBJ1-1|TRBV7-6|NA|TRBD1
CASSPPTGGKNTEAFF
TGTGCCAGCAGCCCCCCGACAGGGGGGAAGAACACTGAAGCTTTCTTT
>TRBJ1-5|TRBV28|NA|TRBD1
CASSLRTGGWSNQPQHF
TGTGCCAGCAGCCTTAGGACAGGGGGCTGGAGCAATCAGCCCCAGCATTTT
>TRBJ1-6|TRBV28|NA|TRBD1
CASSLDREGSPLHF
TGTGCCAGCAGTTTGGACAGGGAGGGATCACCCCTCCACTTT
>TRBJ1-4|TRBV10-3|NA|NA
CAISESITTEKLFF
TGTGCCATCAGTGAGTCTATTACAACTGAAAAACTGTTTTTT
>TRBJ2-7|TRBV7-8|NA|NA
CASSLVRRGLHPGEQYF
TGTGCCAGCAGCTTAGTCCGGCGGGGCCTCCACCCGGGGGAGCAGTACTTC
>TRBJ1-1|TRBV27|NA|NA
CASSPGQLLNTEAFF
TGTGCCAGCAGTCCCGGACAGCTACTTAACACTGAAGCTTTCTTT
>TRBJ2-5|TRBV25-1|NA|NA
CASSDQTQYQETQYF
TGTGCCAGCAGTGACCAGACACAGTACCAAGAGACCCAGTACTTC
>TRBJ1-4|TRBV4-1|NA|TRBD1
CASSHPTGDVGEKLFF
TGCGCCAGCAGCCACCCTACAGGGGACGTGGGTGAAAAACTGTTTTTT
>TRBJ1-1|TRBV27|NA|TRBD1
CASIRQGMNTEAFF
TGTGCCAGCATTCGACAGGGGATGAACACTGAAGCTTTCTTT
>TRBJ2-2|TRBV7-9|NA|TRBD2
CASSSPAGGITGELFF
TGTGCCAGCAGCTCCCCCGCGGGGGGGATCACCGGGGAGCTGTTTTTT
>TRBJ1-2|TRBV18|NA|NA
CASSPDRANYGYTF
TGTGCCAGCTCACCAGACCGGGCTAACTATGGCTACACCTTC
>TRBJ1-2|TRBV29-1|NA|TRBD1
CSARDREDYGYTF
TGCAGCGCCCGGGACAGGGAGGACTATGGCTACACCTTC
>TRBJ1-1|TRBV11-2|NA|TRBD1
CASSPGGADTEAFF
TGTGCCAGCAGTCCAGGGGGCGCGGACACTGAAGCTTTCTTT
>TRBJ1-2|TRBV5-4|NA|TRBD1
CASSQPGTGTNYGYTF
TGTGCCAGCAGCCAACCCGGGACAGGGACGAACTATGGCTACACCTTC
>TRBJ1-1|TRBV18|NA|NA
CASSPFHADTEAFF
TGTGCCAGCTCACCGTTCCATGCGGACACTGAAGCTTTCTTT
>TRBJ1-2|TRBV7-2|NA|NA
CASSLVLGSYGYTF
TGTGCCAGCAGCTTAGTCCTCGGGAGCTATGGCTACACCTTC